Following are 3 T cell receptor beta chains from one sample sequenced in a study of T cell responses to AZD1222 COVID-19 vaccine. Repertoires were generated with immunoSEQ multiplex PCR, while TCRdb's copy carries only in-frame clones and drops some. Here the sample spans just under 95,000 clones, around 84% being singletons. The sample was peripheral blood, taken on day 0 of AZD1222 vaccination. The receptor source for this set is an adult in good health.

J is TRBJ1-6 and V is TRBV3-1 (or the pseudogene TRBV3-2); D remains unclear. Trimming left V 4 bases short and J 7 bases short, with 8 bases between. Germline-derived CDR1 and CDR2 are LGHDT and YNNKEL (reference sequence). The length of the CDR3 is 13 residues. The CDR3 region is CASSPIRNSPLHF. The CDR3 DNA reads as TGTGCCAGCAGCCCCATCCGGAATTCACCCCTCCACTTT.

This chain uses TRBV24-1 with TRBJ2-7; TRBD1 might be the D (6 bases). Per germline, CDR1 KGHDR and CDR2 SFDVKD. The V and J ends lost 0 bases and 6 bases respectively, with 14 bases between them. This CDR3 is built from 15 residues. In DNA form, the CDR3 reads TGTGCCACCAGTGATTTGGAAACAGGGCGACGCGAGCAGTACTTC. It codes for CATSDLETGRREQYF.

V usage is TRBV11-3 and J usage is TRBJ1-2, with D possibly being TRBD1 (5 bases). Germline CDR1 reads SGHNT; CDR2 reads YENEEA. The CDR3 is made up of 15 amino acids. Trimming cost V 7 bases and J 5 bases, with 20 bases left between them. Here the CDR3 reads CASISGPGNVYGYTF. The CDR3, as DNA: TGTGCCAGCATATCGGGACCCGGGAACGTTTATGGCTACACCTTC.